A selection of T cell receptor beta chains follows, all from one sample in a study of blood T cells in healthy people across ages. From the 5' RACE reads, TCRdb called clonotypes with MiXCR, one entry per CDR3 protein. The sample consists of 700,000 to 800,000 distinct CDR3 sequences, roughly two fifths of them appearing once. What was sequenced was blood. These receptors came from a woman aged 60-75 years in good health. Both conserved end residues are part of each CDR3. Each record gives: J gene, clone size, V gene, D gene, CDR3 protein, CDR3 DNA. A D gene is named only where the DNA matches it firmly. Size is stated for part of the rows, as once, few or many counts, or as a class when the clone is expanded.

TRBJ2-5,NA,TRBV7-6,TRBD1,CASSWSSRDSQETQYF,TGTGCCAGCAGCTGGTCTAGCCGGGACAGCCAAGAGACCCAGTACTTC
TRBJ2-1,NA,TRBV7-2,NA,CASSLTVVQQFF,TGTGCCAGCAGCTTAACCGTGGTCCAGCAGTTCTTC
TRBJ1-1,NA,TRBV3-1,TRBD1,CASSPEGQGQNTEAFF,TGTGCCAGCAGCCCTGAGGGACAGGGACAGAACACTGAAGCTTTCTTT
TRBJ2-3,few,TRBV7-6,TRBD2,CASSLASGRNADTQYF,TGTGCCAGCAGCTTAGCTAGCGGGAGGAATGCAGATACGCAGTATTTT
TRBJ2-2,few,TRBV10-3,TRBD2,CATIAGGDTGELFF,TGTGCCACGATAGCGGGAGGGGACACCGGGGAGCTGTTTTTT
TRBJ2-3,NA,TRBV2,NA,CASTLQGRRSTDTQYF,TGTGCCAGCACGTTACAGGGCAGGCGAAGCACAGATACGCAGTATTTT
TRBJ2-1,NA,TRBV6-5,NA,CASSYDRVAVNEQFF,TGTGCCAGCAGTTACGATCGGGTAGCGGTCAATGAGCAGTTCTTC
TRBJ2-4,NA,TRBV12-3/TRBV12-4,NA,CASSPGTTSSAKNIQYF,TGTGCCAGCAGTCCCGGGACAACATCCAGTGCCAAAAACATTCAGTACTTC
TRBJ1-1,few,TRBV6-5,TRBD1,CASSYSRQGTEAFF,TGTGCCAGCAGTTACAGTCGACAGGGGACTGAAGCTTTCTTT
TRBJ2-5,few,TRBV28,NA,CASSFLILAGSQETQYF,TGTGCCAGCAGTTTTTTAATATTGGCAGGGTCACAAGAGACCCAGTACTTC
TRBJ1-1,NA,TRBV28,NA,CASSRTGWTEAFF,TGTGCCAGCAGTAGGACTGGGTGGACTGAAGCTTTCTTT
TRBJ2-7,few,TRBV6-6,NA,CASSYWGFYEQYF,TGTGCCAGCAGTTATTGGGGGTTCTACGAGCAGTACTTC
TRBJ1-1,NA,TRBV12-3/TRBV12-4,TRBD1,CASSSPGQGAFF,TGTGCCAGCAGCTCCCCGGGACAGGGAGCTTTCTTT
TRBJ2-1,many,TRBV5-6,TRBD1,CASSFGTGAYNEQFF,TGTGCCAGCAGCTTCGGAACAGGGGCCTACAATGAGCAGTTCTTC
TRBJ1-1,few,TRBV28,TRBD1,CASSDREGNTEAFF,TGTGCCAGCAGTGACAGGGAGGGGAACACTGAAGCTTTCTTT
TRBJ2-5,NA,TRBV6-1,TRBD2,CASSDGRGETQYF,TGTGCCAGCAGTGACGGGAGGGGGGAGACCCAGTACTTC
TRBJ1-2,NA,TRBV6-2/TRBV6-3,TRBD1,CASSPSAYRGRGYTF,TGTGCCAGCAGCCCGTCCGCTTACAGGGGGCGAGGCTACACCTTC
TRBJ1-2,NA,TRBV12-3/TRBV12-4,NA,CASSSLITGTKYGYTF,TGTGCCAGCAGTTCCCTAATTACCGGGACGAAGTACGGCTACACCTTC
TRBJ2-5,NA,TRBV15,NA,CATSRGQIQQETQYF,TGTGCCACCAGCAGAGGACAGATCCAACAAGAGACCCAGTACTTC
TRBJ2-3,once,TRBV27,NA,CASSLWLSGADTQYF,TGTGCCAGCAGTTTATGGCTCTCGGGGGCAGATACTCAGTATTTT
TRBJ2-7,few,TRBV28,TRBD1,CASSRPSGTGGIYEQYF,TGTGCCAGCAGTCGTCCCTCGGGGACAGGGGGGATCTACGAGCAGTACTTC
TRBJ1-2,NA,TRBV3-1,TRBD1,CASSLGTGDVGGYTF,TGTGCCAGCAGCCTGGGGACAGGGGATGTGGGAGGCTACACCTTC
TRBJ2-5,NA,TRBV7-8,TRBD1,CTSSLEGQGIQETQYF,TGTACCAGCAGCTTAGAGGGACAGGGGATCCAAGAGACCCAGTACTTC
TRBJ2-6,once,TRBV6-5,NA,CASRSDIVGANVLTF,TGTGCCAGCAGGTCGGACATCGTGGGGGCCAACGTCCTGACTTTC
TRBJ2-3,few,TRBV20-1,NA,CSANSLSGYGAYTQYF,TGCAGTGCTAATAGCCTTAGCGGATATGGGGCTTATACGCAGTATTTT
TRBJ2-7,NA,TRBV5-1,TRBD1,CASSAGQGHPAYEQYF,TGCGCCAGCAGCGCCGGACAGGGGCACCCCGCCTACGAGCAGTACTTC
TRBJ1-2,few,TRBV12-5,NA,CASGLEGYGYTF,TGTGCTAGTGGTTTGGAAGGCTATGGCTACACCTTC
TRBJ2-4,NA,TRBV7-9,TRBD1,CASSQDRELVKNIQYF,TGTGCCAGCAGTCAGGACAGGGAATTAGTCAAAAACATTCAGTACTTC
TRBJ2-5,NA,TRBV28,TRBD1,CASSSATGEEQYF,TGTGCCAGCAGTTCAGCCACAGGGGAAGAGCAGTACTTC
TRBJ2-5,once,TRBV20-1,NA,CSATLGPTETQYF,TGCAGTGCTACCCTTGGACCTACAGAGACCCAGTACTTC
TRBJ1-4,NA,TRBV7-2,NA,CASSLPRDDEKLFF,TGTGCCAGCAGCTTACCCAGGGATGATGAAAAACTGTTTTTT
TRBJ1-1,NA,TRBV24-1,NA,CATRQAENTEAFF,TGTGCCACCAGACAGGCGGAGAACACTGAAGCTTTCTTT
TRBJ2-2,NA,TRBV2,TRBD2,CASSAYLAGDNTGELFF,TGTGCCAGCAGTGCCTACCTAGCGGGGGATAACACCGGGGAGCTGTTTTTT
TRBJ1-1,NA,TRBV4-2,TRBD1,CASSQGQGGNTEAFF,TGTGCCAGCAGCCAAGGACAGGGAGGGAACACTGAAGCTTTCTTT
TRBJ2-3,NA,TRBV29-1,NA,CSAGGAAPSTDTQYF,TGCAGCGCAGGAGGGGCAGCCCCGTCCACAGATACGCAGTATTTT
TRBJ2-7,NA,TRBV30,NA,CAWDVAYEQYF,TGTGCCTGGGACGTAGCCTACGAGCAGTACTTC
TRBJ2-5,NA,TRBV9,NA,CASSVVSSGTQYF,TGTGCCAGCAGCGTAGTGAGCTCGGGGACCCAGTACTTC
TRBJ2-1,NA,TRBV29-1,TRBD1,CSVSGTGSHNEQFF,TGCAGCGTTAGCGGGACAGGGTCCCACAATGAGCAGTTCTTC
TRBJ1-4,few,TRBV18,NA,CASSPAGLGSTNEKLFF,TGTGCCAGCTCACCGGCGGGATTGGGCAGTACTAATGAAAAACTGTTTTTT
TRBJ2-5,many,TRBV20-1,TRBD2,CSVMTSGETQYF,TGCAGTGTCATGACTAGCGGGGAGACCCAGTACTTC
TRBJ1-2,NA,TRBV2,NA,CASSLYFAQEGYTF,TGTGCCAGCAGTCTTTATTTCGCTCAAGAGGGCTACACCTTC
TRBJ1-2,few,TRBV3-1,NA,CASSQGIVTF,TGTGCCAGCAGCCAAGGGATAGTCACCTTC
TRBJ1-2,many,TRBV13,NA,CASSLIGADSYTF,TGTGCCAGCAGCTTAATCGGGGCAGACAGCTACACCTTC